This TCR beta chain was identified in a study of blood T cell repertoires in COVID-19. Study-level background: Specimens from acute and convalescent COVID-19 originated in the United States, Italy and Spain. The analysed material was cDNA or gDNA that came from T cells, B-cell-depleted T cells, or PBMCs.

Source study methods: Estimates of nucleated cell counts were drawn from the amplification of reference gene primers. Generated by immunoSEQ multiplex PCR, the TCRdb table keeps only in-frame clones and is missing some. The DNA was the basis for D and trimming; V, J and clone size are from that table. The sample has over 250,000 clones, roughly 90% seen once; the top ten hold around 0.8%. This CDR3 contains 14 residues. The V gene's germline CDR1 is SGHKS and CDR2 YYEKEE (reference sequence). V lost 3 bases and J lost 7, with 13 bases in between. The chain links TRBV5-5 to TRBJ2-2, with D uncertain. The sequenced sample was peripheral blood. The clonotype was recovered from a woman under 40 with acute or convalescent COVID-19. For the CDR3, the DNA is TGTGCCAGCAGCTATGGCCAGTCAGGCGGGGAGCTGTTTTTT. Its protein product is CASSYGQSGGELFF.